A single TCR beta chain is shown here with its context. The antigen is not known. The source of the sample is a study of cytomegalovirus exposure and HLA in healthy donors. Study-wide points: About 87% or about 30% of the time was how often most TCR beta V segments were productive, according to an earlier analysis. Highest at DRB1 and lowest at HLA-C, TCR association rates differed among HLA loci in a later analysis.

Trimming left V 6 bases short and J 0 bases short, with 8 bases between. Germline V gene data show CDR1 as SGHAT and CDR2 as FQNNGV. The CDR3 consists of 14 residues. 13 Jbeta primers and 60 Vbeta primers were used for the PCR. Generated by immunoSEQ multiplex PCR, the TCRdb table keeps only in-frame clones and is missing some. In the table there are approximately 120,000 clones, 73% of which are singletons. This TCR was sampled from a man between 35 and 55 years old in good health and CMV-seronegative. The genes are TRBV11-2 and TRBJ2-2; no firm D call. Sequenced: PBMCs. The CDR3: CASSEYANTGELFF. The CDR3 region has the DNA TGTGCCAGCAGTGAGTACGCGAACACCGGGGAGCTGTTTTTT.